The rows below give T cell receptor beta chains drawn from one sample of a study of cytomegalovirus exposure and HLA in healthy donors. Assay used: immunoSEQ multiplex PCR; TCRdb lists only in-frame clones, some missing. In the table there are 300,000 to 350,000 clones, approximately 91% of which are singletons. Sequencing was performed on PBMCs. These receptors were collected from a man in his thirties or forties in good health and CMV-seronegative. CDR3s include the opening cysteine and the closing phenylalanine or tryptophan. The D gene is left open where the match is weak. Rows may omit the clone size; those that give it use once, few, many or a size class.

>TRBV25-1|once|TRBJ1-4|.
CASSEYKQLNEKLFF
TGTGCCAGCAGTGAATATAAACAGCTAAATGAAAAACTGTTTTTT
>TRBV30|.|TRBJ2-3|.
CAWSQKGPDTQYF
TGTGCCTGGAGTCAGAAGGGGCCGGATACGCAGTATTTT
>TRBV19|once|TRBJ1-1|.
CASSSDSGGHTEAFF
TGTGCCAGTAGTTCTGACTCCGGCGGGCACACTGAAGCTTTCTTT
>TRBV4-1|.|TRBJ2-3|TRBD2
CASSPLSSGGVYGTDTQYF
TGCGCCAGCAGTCCCCTGAGTAGCGGGGGGGTGTACGGCACAGATACGCAGTATTTT
>TRBV29-1|.|TRBJ1-2|TRBD1
CSVATGGKYGYTF
TGCAGCGTGGCTACAGGGGGAAAGTATGGCTACACCTTC
>TRBV5-1|.|TRBJ2-5|TRBD2
CASSLLEVAGVKTQYF
TGCGCCAGCAGCCTCCTCGAAGTAGCGGGGGTAAAGACCCAGTACTTC
>TRBV27|.|TRBJ1-2|TRBD1
CASSSGQGSLGYTF
TGTGCCAGCAGTTCCGGACAGGGGTCGCTTGGCTACACCTTC
>TRBV7-9|.|TRBJ2-3|.
CASSPRFLTGGADTQYF
TGTGCCAGCAGCCCACGATTCTTGACAGGTGGGGCAGATACGCAGTATTTT
>TRBV7-9|.|TRBJ1-4|.
CASSLAGAGEGTNEKLFF
TGTGCCAGCAGCTTAGCAGGTGCGGGGGAAGGAACTAATGAAAAACTGTTTTTT
>TRBV5-4|.|TRBJ1-1|TRBD1
CASSLEGYRGNTEAFF
TGTGCCAGCAGCTTGGAAGGGTACAGGGGAAACACTGAAGCTTTCTTT
>TRBV6-1|.|TRBJ1-3|TRBD1
CASWNRQGRNTIYF
TGTGCCAGCTGGAACAGACAGGGGAGAAACACCATATATTTT
>TRBV11-2|.|TRBJ2-5|.
CASSLISRNVQETQYF
TGTGCCAGCAGCTTAATTTCCAGGAACGTCCAAGAGACCCAGTACTTC
>TRBV10-1|once|TRBJ2-5|TRBD1
CASSDRQGRRETQYF
TGCGCCAGCAGTGATCGACAGGGAAGACGGGAGACCCAGTACTTC
>TRBV30|.|TRBJ2-7|TRBD1
CAWSALWDRPYEQYF
TGTGCCTGGAGCGCTCTCTGGGACAGACCCTACGAGCAGTACTTC
>TRBV15|.|TRBJ1-1|TRBD1
CATTRRDRNTEAFF
TGTGCCACCACCCGTAGGGACAGGAACACTGAAGCTTTCTTT
>TRBV11-2|.|TRBJ1-2|TRBD1
CASSNSYRGPNYGYTF
TGTGCCAGCAGCAATAGTTACAGGGGGCCGAACTATGGCTACACCTTC
>TRBV6-4|.|TRBJ1-1|.
CASSDSVDSHTEAFF
TGTGCCAGCAGTGACTCGGTGGACAGCCACACTGAAGCTTTCTTT
>TRBV6-5|.|TRBJ2-2|.
CASSRGTGELFF
TGTGCCAGCAGTAGGGGGACCGGGGAGCTGTTTTTT
>TRBV6-6|once|TRBJ1-6|TRBD1
CASSRGTGTDNSPLHF
TGTGCCAGCAGTCGCGGAACCGGGACAGATAATTCACCCCTCCACTTT
>TRBV2|.|TRBJ2-5|TRBD2
CASSGSQERGILETQYF
TGTGCCAGCAGTGGTTCCCAGGAGCGGGGGATTTTGGAGACCCAGTACTTC
>TRBV14|.|TRBJ1-1|.
CASSQAPVWTEAFF
TGTGCCAGCAGCCAAGCACCGGTCTGGACTGAAGCTTTCTTT
>TRBV6-5|.|TRBJ2-3|TRBD2
CASSYDRRGGTDTQYF
TGTGCCAGCAGTTATGATCGGCGGGGGGGCACAGATACGCAGTATTTT
>TRBV7-9|.|TRBJ2-7|TRBD1
CASSPSRQGKHEQYF
TGTGCCAGCAGCCCAAGCCGACAGGGAAAGCACGAGCAGTACTTC
>TRBV6-5|.|TRBJ1-2|.
CASSFTGSGYTF
TGTGCCAGCAGTTTCACAGGGAGCGGCTACACCTTC
>TRBV7-6|.|TRBJ1-2|.
CASSLSGGFGYTF
TGTGCCAGCAGCCTCTCGGGAGGGTTCGGCTACACCTTC
>TRBV19|.|TRBJ2-1|TRBD2
CASIYRAGGSYNEQFF
TGTGCCAGTATATATCGGGCGGGGGGCTCCTACAATGAGCAGTTCTTC
>TRBV25-1|.|TRBJ2-1|.
CASSAEGVTYNEQFF
TGTGCCAGCAGTGCCGAGGGGGTCACCTACAATGAGCAGTTCTTC
>TRBV15|.|TRBJ2-1|.
CATSRALNEQFF
TGTGCCACCAGCAGAGCCCTGAATGAGCAGTTCTTC
>TRBV13|.|TRBJ2-5|.
CASSPGGEQETQYF
TGTGCCAGCAGCCCAGGCGGGGAACAAGAGACCCAGTACTTC
>TRBV6-5|.|TRBJ2-3|TRBD2
CASSFQAGGRPDTQYF
TGTGCCAGCAGTTTCCAAGCGGGGGGCCGACCAGATACGCAGTATTTT
>TRBV7-9|.|TRBJ1-6|.
CASSAVGGEAPDSPLHF
TGTGCCAGCAGTGCCGTTGGGGGGGAGGCCCCAGATTCACCCCTCCACTTT
>TRBV5-6|.|TRBJ2-4|.
CASSRWGGFTKNIQYF
TGTGCCAGCAGCCGATGGGGGGGCTTTACCAAAAACATTCAGTACTTC
>TRBV6-5|.|TRBJ2-1|TRBD1
CASSYWDRGDNEQFF
TGTGCCAGCAGTTATTGGGACAGGGGGGACAATGAGCAGTTCTTC